Listed below are T cell receptor beta chains from one sample, sequenced in a study of T-cell reconstitution after alpha-beta-depleted transplantation in children. From the PCR reads, TCRdb called clonotypes with MiXCR, one entry per CDR3 protein. The profile shows some 840,000 distinct CDR3 sequences, roughly 15% of them singletons. The sequenced sample was PBMCs, mostly from graft donor cells, obtained 360 days after TCRalphabeta/CD19-depleted stem cell transplant. Receptors were obtained from a male patient younger than 18 who had a stem cell transplant for acute lymphoblastic leukemia, so the T cells may come from the graft donor. The CDR3 runs from the conserved cysteine through the conserved F or W.

j_call,v_call,cdr3_length,cdr3_aa
TRBJ2-1,TRBV2,13,CASSELSRYEQFF
TRBJ1-2,TRBV5-1,14,CASSLSQSNYGYTF
TRBJ1-3,TRBV5-5,17,CASSLELGVLPGNTIYF
TRBJ1-4,TRBV5-6,14,CASSARSGAEKLFF
TRBJ2-2,TRBV5-1,14,CASSLADVTGELFF
TRBJ2-1,TRBV7-9,14,CASSLGRGLAEGFF
TRBJ1-2,TRBV25-1,12,CASSGTGRSYTF
TRBJ1-5,TRBV2,16,CASSEIGGPSNQPQHF
TRBJ2-5,TRBV7-7,15,CASSLLPLASETQYF
TRBJ1-3,TRBV6-1,14,CASSEPGGSDTIYF
TRBJ2-7,TRBV24-1,13,CATSDRTSHEQYF
TRBJ2-3,TRBV20-1,14,CSAADRWTGDTQYF
TRBJ2-7,TRBV9,14,CASRRTSANYEQYF
TRBJ2-7,TRBV29-1,14,CSVAGTKLSYEQYF
TRBJ2-2,TRBV5-1,15,CASSLGDSDTGELFF
TRBJ1-1,TRBV30,14,CAWTLGGLMTEAFF
TRBJ1-6,TRBV5-1,15,CASSLVATADSPLHF
TRBJ2-1,TRBV5-1,16,CASSLSKAGGHNEQFF
TRBJ2-5,TRBV24-1,16,CATGKGVAGGQETQYF